This entry features one T cell receptor beta chain sequence. Its antigen is unknown. Data came from immunoSEQ multiplex PCR; TCRdb stores just in-frame clones and leaves some out. Of 84,000 or so clones listed, roughly four fifths are singletons. These data come from a study of neoadjuvant anti-PD-1 for oral cavity cancer. Study conclusions and caveats: With a few patients per group, TCR findings need larger cohorts.

Blood cells were analyzed directly, without culture or expansion. The material sequenced was PBMCs, taken before nivolumab (anti-PD-1) treatment. This clonotype originated in a person aged 40 to 85 with oral cavity squamous cell carcinoma.

The CDR3 here is CASSTGASVYNEQFF. The CDR3 nucleotides read TGTGCCAGCAGCACAGGTGCTAGCGTCTACAATGAGCAGTTCTTC. The chain joins TRBV5-6 to TRBJ2-1; perhaps TRBD2 as D (6 bases). The CDR3 totals 15 residues. Trimming removed 4 bases from V and 3 bases from J, with 14 bases in between. Germline V lookup: CDR1 SGHDT, CDR2 YYEEEE.